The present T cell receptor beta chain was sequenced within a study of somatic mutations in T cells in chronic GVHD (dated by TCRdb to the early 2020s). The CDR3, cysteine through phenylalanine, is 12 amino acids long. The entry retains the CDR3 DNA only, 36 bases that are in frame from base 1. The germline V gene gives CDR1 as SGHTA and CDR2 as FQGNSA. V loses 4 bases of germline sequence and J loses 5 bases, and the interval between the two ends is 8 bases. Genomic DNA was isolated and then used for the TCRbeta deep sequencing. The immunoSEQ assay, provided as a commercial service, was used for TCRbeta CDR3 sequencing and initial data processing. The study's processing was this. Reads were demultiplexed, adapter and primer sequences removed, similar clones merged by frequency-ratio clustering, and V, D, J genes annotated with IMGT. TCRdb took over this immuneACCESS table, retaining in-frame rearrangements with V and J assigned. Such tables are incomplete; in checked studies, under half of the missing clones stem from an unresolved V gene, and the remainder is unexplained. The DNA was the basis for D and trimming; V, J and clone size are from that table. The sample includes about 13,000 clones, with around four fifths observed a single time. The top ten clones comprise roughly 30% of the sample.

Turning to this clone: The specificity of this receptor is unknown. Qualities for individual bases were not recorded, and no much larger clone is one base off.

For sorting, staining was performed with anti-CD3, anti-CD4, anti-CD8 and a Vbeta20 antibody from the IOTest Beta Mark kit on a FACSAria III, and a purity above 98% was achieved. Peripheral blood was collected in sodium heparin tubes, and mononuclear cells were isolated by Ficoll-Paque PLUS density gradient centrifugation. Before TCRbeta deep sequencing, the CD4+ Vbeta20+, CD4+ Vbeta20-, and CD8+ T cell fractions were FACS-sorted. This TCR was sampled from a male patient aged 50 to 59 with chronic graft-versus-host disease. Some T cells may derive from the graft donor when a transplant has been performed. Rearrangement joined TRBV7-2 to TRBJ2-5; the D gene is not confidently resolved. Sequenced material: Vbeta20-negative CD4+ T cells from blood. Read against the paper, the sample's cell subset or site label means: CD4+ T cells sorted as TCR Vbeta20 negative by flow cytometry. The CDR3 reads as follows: CASSSYTETQYF. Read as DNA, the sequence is TGTGCCAGCAGCTCCTATACCGAGACCCAGTACTTC.